The 7 T cell receptor beta chains reported below all come from one sample, sequenced in a study of T cells in Graves' hyperthyroidism and ophthalmopathy. The CDR3 regions of TCR beta were amplified from RNA transcripts. Initially, a first-round RT-PCR of the TCR CDR3 employed the HTBI primer set. TCRdb reprocessed the multiplex PCR reads with MiXCR, giving one entry per CDR3 protein. The table records hundreds of thousands of distinct CDR3 sequences, roughly an eighth of them present only once. Sequenced sample: blood. These TCRs come from a woman aged 18-30 years with Graves' hyperthyroidism.

The table lists this clonotype with many counts. The chain employs TRBV5-6 and TRBJ2-7; D possibly corresponds to TRBD1 (6 bases). The CDR3 runs to 15 residues. Germline V lookup: CDR1 SGHDT, CDR2 YYEEEE. Trimming stripped 2 bases from V and 2 bases from J, with 14 bases between. As DNA, the CDR3 is TGTGCCAGCAGCTTACTAGACAGGATTACCTACGAGCAGTACTTC. Residues: CASSLLDRITYEQYF.

This clonotype was observed many times. The rearrangement uses TRBV12-3 or TRBV12-4 and TRBJ2-2; TRBD2 aligns across 8 bases. V was pared by 8 bases and J by 5 bases, with 10 bases of the junction left unmatched. CDR3 length equals 15 residues. CDR3 nucleotide sequence: TGTGCCAGCTGCCGGGAGGGATTGAAAACCGGGGAGCTGTTTTTT. This codes for CASCREGLKTGELFF.

This rearrangement joins TRBV19 to TRBJ2-7; TRBD2 matches 10 bases. V was clipped by 5 bases and J by 1 base; unmatched bases: 11. There are 17 residues in the CDR3. Germline V lookup: CDR1 LNHDA, CDR2 SQIVND (reference sequence). This chain's CDR3 is CASSPRTSGLLSYEQYF. The CDR3 bases are TGTGCCAGTAGTCCCAGGACTAGCGGCTTACTGTCCTACGAGCAGTACTTC.

This clonotype came up many times. The CDR3 protein is CASTEQGVGGYTF. The DNA for the CDR3 is TGTGCCAGCACAGAACAGGGGGTAGGTGGCTACACCTTC. This rearrangement joins TRBV28 to TRBJ1-2, with TRBD1 matching over 8 bases. Trimming removed 7 bases from V and 7 bases from J; junction bases left unmatched: 8. The CDR3 loop spans 13 amino acids. Germline values: CDR1 MDHEN, CDR2 SYDVKM.

This clonotype was observed at least ten times. The CDR3 bases are TGTGCCAGCAGTTTATACCCAGGGGCGAACACTGAAGCTTTCTTT. Translation: CASSLYPGANTEAFF. The V call is TRBV28, the J call TRBJ1-1; a weak D match, TRBD1 (6 bases). The CDR3 length is 15 residues. Trimming pared 1 base from V and 1 base from J, leaving 10 bases between. Germline CDR1 and CDR2: MDHEN and SYDVKM.

This clonotype came up a few times. The chain uses TRBV10-3 and TRBJ1-6, with D unresolved. V was shortened by 4 bases and J by 7 bases, with 5 bases between the two germline ends. CDR3 length: 12 amino acids. Germline V gene data show CDR1 as ENHRY and CDR2 as SYGVKD. The CDR3 spells CAISGPNSPLHF. For the CDR3, the DNA is TGTGCCATCAGTGGCCCAAATTCACCCCTCCACTTT.

This clonotype has ten or more counts. The rearrangement joins TRBV6-6 to TRBJ1-1; possible D gene TRBD1, 6 bases. Trimming took 0 bases from V and 11 from J, leaving 19 bases between them. Germline V CDR1 and CDR2: MNHNY, SVGAGI (reference sequence). This CDR3 is 15 amino acids long. The CDR3 coding sequence is TGTGCCAGCAGTTACTCTACCAGGGGTATCATTGGCGCTTTCTTT. It codes for CASSYSTRGIIGAFF.